This T cell receptor (beta chain) stems from a study of T cells in Graves' hyperthyroidism and ophthalmopathy. Findings of the study overall: Researchers found most expanded thyroid clonotypes above 0.001 in blood as well.

What was amplified from RNA transcripts were TCR beta CDR3 regions. In the first-round RT-PCR of the TCR CDR3, the HTBI primer set was used. In TCRdb, the multiplex PCR reads were re-called with MiXCR into one record per CDR3 protein. Among a few hundred thousand distinct CDR3 sequences listed, roughly 19% were seen once. The study based diagnoses on clinical symptoms, serum thyroxine and TRAb, thyroid ultrasound and orbital computed tomography. This clonotype was seen repeatedly, ten times or more. Its antigen is as yet unknown. The CDR3 is 14 residues long. The ends lost 7 bases at V and 0 bases at J; junction bases unmatched: 5.

Input material: blood. The TCR originated in a woman aged 18 to 35 with Graves' hyperthyroidism. The rearrangement joins TRBV12-3 or TRBV12-4 to TRBJ2-7; 8 nucleotides align to TRBD1. Written as DNA, the CDR3 is TGTGCCAGCATCGCCGGGACAGGCTCCTACGAGCAGTACTTC. This codes for CASIAGTGSYEQYF.